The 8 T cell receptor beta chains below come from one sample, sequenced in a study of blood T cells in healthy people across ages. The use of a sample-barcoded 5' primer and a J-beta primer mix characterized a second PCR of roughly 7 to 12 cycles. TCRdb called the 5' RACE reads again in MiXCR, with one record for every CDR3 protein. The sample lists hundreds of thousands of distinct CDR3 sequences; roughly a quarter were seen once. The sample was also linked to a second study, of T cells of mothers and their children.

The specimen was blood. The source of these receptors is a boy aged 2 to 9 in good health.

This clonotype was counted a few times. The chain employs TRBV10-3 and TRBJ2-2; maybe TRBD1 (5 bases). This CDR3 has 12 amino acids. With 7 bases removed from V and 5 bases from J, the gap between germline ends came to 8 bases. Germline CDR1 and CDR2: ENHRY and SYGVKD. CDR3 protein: CAITGWTGELFF. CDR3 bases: TGTGCCATCACAGGGTGGACCGGGGAGCTGTTTTTT.

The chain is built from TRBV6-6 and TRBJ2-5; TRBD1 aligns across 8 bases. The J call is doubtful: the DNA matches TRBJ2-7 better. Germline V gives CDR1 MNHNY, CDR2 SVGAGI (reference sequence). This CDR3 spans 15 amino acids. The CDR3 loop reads CASRPRTGIGYEQYF. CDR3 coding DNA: TGTGCCAGCAGACCAAGGACAGGGATAGGCTACGAGCAGTACTTC.

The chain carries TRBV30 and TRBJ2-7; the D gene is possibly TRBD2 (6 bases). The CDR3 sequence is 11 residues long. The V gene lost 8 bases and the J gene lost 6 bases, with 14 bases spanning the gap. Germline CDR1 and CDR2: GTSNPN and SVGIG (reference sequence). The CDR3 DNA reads TGTGCCGGGACTTTCGCTCGCGAGCAGTACTTC. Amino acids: CAGTFAREQYF.

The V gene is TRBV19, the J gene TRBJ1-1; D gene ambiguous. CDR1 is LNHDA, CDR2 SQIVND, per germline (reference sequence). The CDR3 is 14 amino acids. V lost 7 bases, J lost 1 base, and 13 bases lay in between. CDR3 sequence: CASIRGAGNTEAFF. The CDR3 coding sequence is TGTGCCAGTATCCGGGGAGCAGGGAACACTGAAGCTTTCTTT.

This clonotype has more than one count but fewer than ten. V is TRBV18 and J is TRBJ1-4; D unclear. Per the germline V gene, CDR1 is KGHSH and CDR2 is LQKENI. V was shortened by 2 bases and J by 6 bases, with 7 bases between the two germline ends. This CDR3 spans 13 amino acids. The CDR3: CASSPGEDEKLFF. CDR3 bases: TGTGCCAGCTCACCAGGGGAGGATGAAAAACTGTTTTTT.

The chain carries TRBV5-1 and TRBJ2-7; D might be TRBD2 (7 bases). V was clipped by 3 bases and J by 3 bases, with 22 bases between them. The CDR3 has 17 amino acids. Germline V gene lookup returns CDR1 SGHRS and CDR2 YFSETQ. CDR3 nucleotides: TGCGCCAGCAGCTCCTCCTCGGGGGGCGCCCTGCTCTACGAGCAGTACTTC. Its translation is CASSSSSGGALLYEQYF.

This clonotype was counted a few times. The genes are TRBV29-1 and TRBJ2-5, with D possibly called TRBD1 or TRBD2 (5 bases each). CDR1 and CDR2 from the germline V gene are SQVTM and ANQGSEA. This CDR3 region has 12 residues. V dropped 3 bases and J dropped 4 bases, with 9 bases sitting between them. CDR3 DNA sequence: TGCAGCGTTGACACCGGGACAGAGACCCAGTACTTC. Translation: CSVDTGTETQYF.

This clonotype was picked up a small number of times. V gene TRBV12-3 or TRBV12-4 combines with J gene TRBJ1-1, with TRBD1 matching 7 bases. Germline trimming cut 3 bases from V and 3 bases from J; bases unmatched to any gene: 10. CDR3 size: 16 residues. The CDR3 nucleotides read TGTGCCAGCAGTTTCAAGGCGACAGGGCTTGACACTGAAGCTTTCTTT. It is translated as CASSFKATGLDTEAFF.